This T cell receptor beta chain was sequenced during a study of cytomegalovirus exposure and HLA in healthy donors. Study at large: Counted in an early data release were about 80 million unique TCRs from HLA-typed donors.

With 60 Vbeta and 13 Jbeta primers, the PCR was carried out. Method: immunoSEQ multiplex PCR; TCRdb's copy keeps in-frame clones and lacks some. The data show 90,000 or so clones, with about 67% seen just once and roughly 15% held by the top ten. Regarding the study as a whole: Researchers catalogued about 160 TCR beta chains as cytomegalovirus-associated. Upon later analysis, HLA-associated TCR beta chains proved more clonally expanded than other, equally common chains.

Germline V gene sequence: CDR1 SGHRS, CDR2 YFSETQ. The ends lost 0 bases at V and 6 bases at J; junction bases unmatched: 2. The CDR3 loop spans 14 amino acids. As for this clone: Its antigen is currently unknown.

Donors likely had unrecorded immune exposures despite being nominally healthy when sampled. The rearrangement uses TRBV5-1 and TRBJ1-1; 10 bases match TRBD1. The source material was PBMCs. This receptor was obtained from a woman aged 18 to 35 in good health and CMV-seropositive. CDR3 residues: CASSLVTGGSEAFF. In nucleotides, the CDR3 is TGCGCCAGCAGCTTGGTGACAGGGGGCTCTGAAGCTTTCTTT.